These 28 T cell receptor beta chains originate from one sample sequenced in a study of vaccination and CD4 T cells after COVID-19. As for treatment: approximately 9-day PBMC culture with coronavirus spike peptide pools or control peptides (ViraFEST assay). Cultured CD4+ T cell DNA was sequenced using the Oncomine TCR Beta short-read assay. TCRdb re-called the PCR reads through MiXCR, storing one row per CDR3 protein. The sample records approximately 20,000 distinct CDR3 sequences, roughly 51% being singletons. No cognate antigen is known for these TCRs. Sequencing was done on a sample of CD4+ T cells from blood, cultured in vitro. Receptors were obtained from a human donor who had recovered from COVID-19.

There are a few counts of this clonotype. The J gene is TRBJ1-2, the V gene TRBV27; D possibly corresponds to TRBD1 (5 bases). The CDR3 length is 14 residues. In germline, CDR1 is MNHEY, CDR2 SMNVEV (reference sequence). V was clipped by 5 bases and J by 5 bases, with 15 bases between them. The chain's CDR3 is CASSPYGRGYGYTF. DNA of the CDR3: TGTGCCAGCAGTCCTTACGGGAGGGGTTATGGCTACACCTTC.

V is TRBV6-1 and J is TRBJ2-7; tentatively, D is TRBD1 (6 bases). The CDR3 is 15 amino acids. Trimming shortened V by 6 bases and J by 1 base, and 16 bases separated the two germline ends. Germline CDR1 is MNHNS and CDR2 is SASEGT. The DNA of the CDR3 is TGTGCCAGCAGGTCCCCCGGGCAGGGGTCCTACGAGCAGTACTTC. Amino acid sequence: CASRSPGQGSYEQYF.

This sequence joins TRBV7-2 and TRBJ1-1; 7 nucleotides line up with TRBD1. Germline V lookup: CDR1 SGHTA, CDR2 FQGNSA. Trimming removed 3 bases from V and 4 bases from J; junction bases left unmatched: 5. The CDR3 is made up of 14 amino acids. CDR3 residues: CASSFGQAGTEAFF. CDR3 sequence (DNA): TGTGCCAGCAGCTTTGGACAGGCAGGCACTGAAGCTTTCTTT.

A single count supports this clonotype. The chain employs TRBV5-1 and TRBJ2-3, with D maybe TRBD1 (7 bases). The CDR3 is 14 amino acids. Trimming took off 2 bases at V and 6 bases at J, with 13 bases between the two ends. Germline CDR1 and CDR2: SGHRS and YFSETQ. The CDR3 DNA is TGCGCCAGCAGCTTACGATCAGGGGGGGATACGCAGTATTTT. Residues: CASSLRSGGDTQYF.

The CDR3 bases are TGTGCCAGCAATGCCCTTGGACTAGCGGGAGGTCCCCCAGATACGCAGTATTTT. It translates to CASNALGLAGGPPDTQYF. The gene calls are TRBV6-2 or TRBV6-3 and TRBJ2-3, with 14 bases lining up with TRBD2. Losses at the gene ends were 7 bases for V and 4 bases for J; bases not matched to a gene: 13. The length of the CDR3 is 18 residues. Germline V gene data show CDR1 as MNHEY and CDR2 as SVGEGT.

In this sample, this clonotype turned up a few times. This chain uses TRBV6-1 with TRBJ1-2; TRBD1 agrees at 8 bases. The junction had 6 bases not matched to a gene; V was cut back by 6 bases and J by 6 bases. In germline, CDR1 is MNHNS, CDR2 SASEGT. The CDR3 sequence is 13 residues long. The DNA for the CDR3 is TGTGCCAGCAGGCTAGACAGGGGAAATGGCTACACCTTC. Its protein is CASRLDRGNGYTF.

This rearrangement joins TRBV6-1 to TRBJ2-7, with unresolved D. CDR3 length equals 12 residues. Trimming took 8 bases from V and 6 from J, leaving 14 bases between them. Germline V gives CDR1 MNHNS, CDR2 SASEGT. The CDR3 DNA reads TGTGCCAGCGGGGTCCTCTTGGGCGAGCAGTACTTC. It codes for CASGVLLGEQYF.

The chain employs TRBV14 and TRBJ1-2; possible D gene TRBD1, 6 bases. V shed 0 bases and J shed 4 bases, with 15 bases lying between them. There are 16 residues in the CDR3. CDR1 is SGHDN and CDR2 is FVKESK in the germline V gene. The DNA for the CDR3 is TGTGCCAGCAGCCAAGATCGCGGGGTAGGGGGCTATGGCTACACCTTC. As protein: CASSQDRGVGGYGYTF. Looking up the rest from reference TRBV14 and TRBJ1-2 gives the full variable domain: EAGVTQFPSHSVIEKGQTVTLRCDPISGHDNLYWYRRVMGKEIKFLLHFVKESKQDESGMPNNRFLAERTGGTYSTLKVQPAELEDSGVYFCASSQDRGVGGYGYTFGSGTRLTVV.

V usage is TRBV5-1 and J usage is TRBJ1-5; 10 nucleotides agree with TRBD1. The CDR3 has 15 amino acids. J lost 6 bases, V lost 4 bases, and 7 bases had no gene match. Per germline, CDR1 SGHRS and CDR2 YFSETQ. The CDR3 reads CASSNRDRGVQPQHF. CDR3 bases: TGCGCCAGCAGCAACCGGGACAGGGGTGTTCAGCCCCAGCATTTT.

This clonotype was seen a handful of times. The chain carries TRBV30 and TRBJ2-7, with D possibly matching TRBD1 (6 bases). Germline V gene sequence: CDR1 GTSNPN, CDR2 SVGIG (reference sequence). The V gene lost 8 bases and the J gene lost 2 bases, with 19 bases spanning the gap. The CDR3 totals 14 residues. The CDR3 sequence is CASLRDKGTYEQYF. CDR3 nucleotides: TGTGCCAGCCTACGGGACAAAGGGACCTACGAGCAGTACTTC.

This clonotype was counted between two and nine times. The CDR3 sequence is CASSADRYNSPLHF. DNA of the CDR3: TGTGCCAGCAGCGCGGACAGATATAATTCACCCCTCCACTTT. The chain uses TRBV6-1 and TRBJ1-6, with D perhaps matching TRBD1 (6 bases). Germline lookup yields CDR1 MNHNS and CDR2 SASEGT. V was clipped by 6 bases and J by 4 bases, with 10 bases between them. This CDR3 comprises 14 residues.

This clonotype was seen a few times. J is TRBJ1-6 and V is TRBV25-1; 11 bases fit TRBD1. V was clipped by 4 bases and J by 8 bases; unmatched bases: 7. The CDR3 loop spans 16 amino acids. Germline CDR1 reads MGHDK; CDR2 reads SYGVNS. The CDR3 reads CASSVRTGGLDSPLHF. CDR3 DNA: TGTGCCAGCAGTGTGAGGACAGGGGGCTTGGATTCACCCCTCCACTTT.

The chain carries TRBV29-1 and TRBJ1-5; 11 bases are a match to TRBD1. This CDR3 has 13 amino acids. Trimming at V came to 7 bases and at J to 4 bases, leaving 3 bases not matched to a gene. Germline CDR1 and CDR2: SQVTM and ANQGSEA. The chain's CDR3 is CSGGQGANQPQHF. In DNA form, the CDR3 reads TGCAGCGGTGGACAGGGGGCGAATCAGCCCCAGCATTTT.

CDR3 bases: TGTGCCAGCAGGAACCGGGACGGCCAGAGCTCCTACGAGCAGTACTTC. This translates into CASRNRDGQSSYEQYF. The chain couples TRBV2 to TRBJ2-7; D tentatively reads TRBD1 or TRBD2 (5 bases each). CDR3 size: 16 residues. With 6 bases removed from V and 0 bases from J, the gap between germline ends came to 18 bases. CDR1 is SNHLY, CDR2 FYNNEI, per germline.

The chain has TRBV3-1 and TRBJ1-5, with 9 bases matching TRBD1. The V and J ends lost 1 base and 6 bases, in that order; junction bases with no gene match: 7. Germline values: CDR1 LGHDT, CDR2 YNNKEL (reference sequence). This CDR3 comprises 16 residues. CDR3 DNA: TGTGCCAGCAGCCAAGGTTCGAACAGGGGGCGTCAGCCCCAGCATTTT. Protein: CASSQGSNRGRQPQHF.

Only a few counts were recorded for this clonotype. This chain links TRBV11-2 with TRBJ2-5, with 14 bases that match TRBD2. V trimming: 1 base; J trimming: 7 bases; junction bases outside the gene matches: 8. This CDR3 spans 17 amino acids. CDR1 and CDR2 from the germline V gene are SGHAT and FQNNGV. CDR3 DNA: TGTGCCAGCAGCTTAGTCGGGACTAGCGGGAGAGGGGTGACCCAGTACTTC. Residues: CASSLVGTSGRGVTQYF.

V is TRBV5-8 and J is TRBJ1-5, with D unresolved. CDR1 and CDR2 (germline): SGHTS, YDEGEE. The CDR3 loop spans 17 amino acids. The V gene lost 2 bases and the J gene lost 0 bases, with 15 bases spanning the gap. CDR3 sequence (DNA): TGTGCCAGCAGCTTTAACCCAAATTCCGATAGCAATCAGCCCCAGCATTTT. Translated, it gives CASSFNPNSDSNQPQHF.

The genes are TRBV7-3 and TRBJ2-4; 8 positions agree with TRBD1. The CDR3 totals 15 residues. Germline V lookup: CDR1 SGHTA, CDR2 FQGTGA. V trimming: 5 bases; J trimming: 5 bases; junction bases outside the gene matches: 8. The CDR3 bases are TGTGCCAGCAGCGCGAACAGGGGGATAGAAAACATTCAGTACTTC. Amino acids: CASSANRGIENIQYF. Full variable domain (outside the CDR3, taken from reference TRBV7-3 and TRBJ2-4): GAGVSQTPSNKVTEKGKYVELRCDPISGHTALYWYRQSLGQGPEFLIYFQGTGAADDSGLPNDRFFAVRPEGSVSTLKIQRTERGDSAVYLCASSANRGIENIQYFGAGTRLSVL.

V gene TRBV7-8 combines with J gene TRBJ2-2; the D gene is possibly TRBD2 (5 bases). V shed 5 bases and J shed 0 bases, with 16 bases lying between them. CDR1 is SGHVS and CDR2 is FQNEAQ in the germline V gene. The CDR3 is made up of 17 amino acids. This chain's CDR3 is CASSNGRAVANTGELFF. Here the CDR3 DNA reads TGTGCCAGCAGCAATGGGCGGGCTGTAGCGAACACCGGGGAGCTGTTTTTT.

In its sample, this clonotype is medium-sized (0.01 to 0.1%). The rearrangement joins TRBV29-1 to TRBJ1-1; D possibly corresponds to TRBD1 (5 bases). Germline CDR1 reads SQVTM; CDR2 reads ANQGSEA. The CDR3 length is 16 residues. V lost 3 bases, J lost 4 bases, and 21 bases lay in between. The CDR3 sequence: CSVDIFSGSGLTEAFF. CDR3 sequence (DNA): TGCAGCGTTGATATTTTCTCAGGGAGTGGTCTCACTGAAGCTTTCTTT.

The chain uses TRBV20-1 and TRBJ2-4; the D is unclear. The CDR3 is 14 amino acids. CDR1 and CDR2 (germline): DFQATT, SNEGSKA (reference sequence). V was pared by 6 bases and J by 0 bases, with 12 bases between. The CDR3 region is CSALISEAKNIQYF. CDR3 nucleotides: TGCAGTGCATTAATCAGTGAAGCCAAAAACATTCAGTACTTC.

The chain links TRBV2 to TRBJ1-3; no firm D call. Germline V gives CDR1 SNHLY, CDR2 FYNNEI. Between the trimmed V and J ends, which lost 6 bases and 0 bases, there was a span of 12 bases. There are 15 residues in the CDR3. The CDR3 protein is CASSLGYSSGNTIYF. DNA for the CDR3: TGTGCCAGCAGCCTGGGATACAGCTCTGGAAACACCATATATTTT.

This clonotype is a singleton in its sample. The chain is built from TRBV18 and TRBJ2-3; no firm D call. This CDR3 contains 14 residues. CDR1 and CDR2 (germline): KGHSH, LQKENI. With 3 bases removed from V and 2 bases from J, the gap between germline ends came to 9 bases. The CDR3 spells CASSPWTSTDTQYF. Here the CDR3 DNA reads TGTGCCAGCTCACCTTGGACGTCCACAGATACGCAGTATTTT. The entire variable domain, with the rest obtained from reference TRBV18 and TRBJ2-3, is as follows: NAGVMQNPRHLVRRRGQEARLRCSPMKGHSHVYWYRQLPEEGLKFMVYLQKENIIDESGMPKERFSAEFPKEGPSILRIQQVVRGDSAAYFCASSPWTSTDTQYFGPGTRLTVL.

The rearrangement links TRBV15 to TRBJ2-2; D unresolved. CDR3 length equals 16 residues. Germline V CDR1 and CDR2: LNHNV, YYDKDF (reference sequence). V shed 1 base and J shed 0 bases, with 9 bases lying between them. The CDR3: CATSRGGRSNTGELFF. DNA for the CDR3: TGTGCCACCAGCAGAGGTGGCAGATCGAACACCGGGGAGCTGTTTTTT.

The chain recombines TRBV20-1 with TRBJ1-2; 8 positions match TRBD1. The CDR3 is 18 residues long. The J segment lost 4 bases and the V segment lost 3 bases, leaving 19 bases of the junction unmatched. Germline V CDR1 and CDR2: DFQATT, SNEGSKA (reference sequence). The CDR3 sequence: CSARRTRWTGKDPYGYTF. For the CDR3, the DNA is TGCAGTGCTAGGCGAACGCGGTGGACAGGGAAGGATCCCTATGGCTACACCTTC.

V and J are TRBV7-2 and TRBJ2-1; no firm D call. Trimming left V 1 base short and J 2 bases short, with 6 bases between. The CDR3 covers 14 residues. Germline-derived CDR1 and CDR2 are SGHTA and FQGNSA. The CDR3 sequence: CASSLGPTYNEQFF. CDR3 DNA sequence: TGTGCCAGCAGCTTAGGTCCCACCTACAATGAGCAGTTCTTC.

In this sample, this clonotype turned up a few times. This sequence joins TRBV12-3 or TRBV12-4 and TRBJ1-5, with 8 bases that match TRBD1. The CDR3 totals 14 residues. After removal of 3 bases from V and 5 bases from J, the junction contained 3 bases not matched to a gene. As DNA, the CDR3 is TGTGCCAGCAGTTTTTCAGGGGGCGATCAGCCCCAGCATTTT. The encoded protein is CASSFSGGDQPQHF.

The chain recombines TRBV28 with TRBJ2-1; maybe TRBD2 (5 bases). Germline assignment: CDR1 MDHEN and CDR2 SYDVKM. There are 13 residues in the CDR3. With 8 bases removed from V and 9 bases from J, the gap between germline ends came to 17 bases. The CDR3, as DNA: TGTGCCAGCCGCCTGAGGGCGTCCGGTGAGCAGTTCTTC. It yields the protein CASRLRASGEQFF.